Listed here is a single T cell receptor beta chain. The antigen it binds to is not known. No clone much larger than this one lies a single base away; base qualities are absent. Genomic DNA was isolated from the sorted cells so that the TCRbeta CDR3 region could be sequenced. TCRbeta CDR3 regions were sequenced using the immunoSEQ Assay. What TCRdb holds here is the immuneACCESS table cut down to in-frame rearrangements. Part of the clones is not present; checked against another copy, under half of the missing clones reflect an unresolved V gene, and the others are unexplained. This sample holds roughly 60,000 clones; about 86% were observed only once. The biggest ten clones account for over 2% of the sample. Relative to germline, V is missing 2 bases and J is missing 0 bases, with 6 bases of the junction outside any gene match. From the germline V gene, CDR1 is MGHRA and CDR2 is YSYEKL. The CDR3 runs 16 residues from the cysteine to the phenylalanine. The sequence is cut down to CDR3 DNA, 48 bases in frame from base 1.

The data were taken from a study of OX40 agonist ivuxolimab in advanced cancers. In terms of the full investigation: Ivuxolimab was a fully human IgG2 agonistic monoclonal antibody targeting the costimulatory receptor OX40 (CD134). Intravenous ivuxolimab was administered to patients every 2 weeks at six dose levels: 0.01, 0.1, 0.3, 1.5, 3 and 10 mg/kg. The monotherapy dose-escalation portion (N ≈ 52 patients) of the phase I ivuxolimab trial is reported in the paper. Patients were allowed to have had prior anti-PD-1, anti-PD-L1 or anti-CTLA-4 therapy, and approximately 40% of the dose-escalation patients had been treated with checkpoint inhibitors. In the dose-escalation cohort, 75% to 85% of patients were male, and the mean age was 60 years with a range of roughly 20 to 79. Peripheral TCRbeta sequencing aimed to test whether ivuxolimab altered TCR sequence diversity and caused clonal T-cell expansion. Of the roughly 51 patients in dose escalation, about 19 had hepatocellular carcinoma, approximately 15 had melanoma, 9 had renal cell carcinoma and 9 had head and neck cancer. Partial responses occurred in three dose-escalation patients, of whom one had hepatocellular carcinoma and two had cutaneous melanoma. Beyond this particular receptor, the publication reports: Low levels of normalized T-cell clonal expansion were also seen in some nonresponding patients. After ivuxolimab, CD8+ T cells had more expanded clones than CD4+ T cells on average. In partial responders in the 0.1-3.0 mg/kg groups, normalized peripheral clonal expansion was found to be among the lowest, especially among CD8+ T cells. The antigen specificity of the peripheral T cells that underwent clonal expansion was not determined. At doses of 0.1 to 3.0 mg/kg, clonal expansion of both CD4+ and CD8+ T cells in blood was seen between baseline and week 6.

The trial excluded patients who had a history of autoimmune disease or were on systemic immunosuppression. In every dose cohort, peripheral blood was drawn for TCR sequencing at baseline, cycle 4 day 1, and cycle 7 day 1. The samples were taken from a phase I, first-in-human, multicenter, open-label dose-escalation trial of ivuxolimab. The trial enrolled adults with locally advanced or metastatic head and neck squamous cell, hepatocellular, melanoma or renal cell carcinoma. Before TCR sequencing, CD4+ T cells and CD8+ T cells from peripheral blood were sorted into separate populations. The V and J segments used are TRBV4-1 and TRBJ2-7, and 8 junctional nucleotides match TRBD1. The material was CD4+ or CD8+ T cells sorted from blood, obtained in a trial of the OX40 agonist ivuxolimab. The clonotype comes from an adult with an advanced solid tumor such as melanoma, head and neck, liver or kidney cancer. Read as DNA, the sequence is TGCGCCAGCAGCCAAATTGGGACAGGAAGCTCCTACGAGCAGTACTTC. This translates into CASSQIGTGSSYEQYF.